Listed here are 6 T cell receptor beta chains from one sample, sequenced in a study of response to subunit inactivated influenza vaccine (dated by TCRdb to between 2018 and 2020). Library preparation employed RT-PCR. These reads were obtained on an Illumina HiSeq 2500. TCRdb applied fastp at Q25 and MiXCR to the public reads, then kept only in-frame beta chains. When rows share a CDR3 protein, they turn into one entry using the most common DNA and genes. This sample comprises 500,000 to 550,000 distinct CDR3 sequences, roughly 23% of them detected only once. The top ten clonotypes cover roughly 2.8% of the sample. These data were also filed under a second study, of T cells expressing NK-cell markers. The second publication reports: 5'RACE template switching, by which a universal primer site and unique molecular identifiers were added, was used to make TCR beta cDNA libraries.

The starting material was CD4+ T cells sorted from PBMCs, obtained 11 to 12 days after vaccination. These receptors were collected from a man aged 50-59 years who received an inactivated influenza vaccine. Donor details come from another sample of the same person, matched by shared clones.

This clonotype turned up a few times. The chain combines TRBV3-1 with TRBJ2-7; possibly TRBD2 for D (5 bases). The V gene lost 2 bases and the J gene lost 7 bases, with 18 bases spanning the gap. This CDR3 comprises 15 residues. Germline V gene data show CDR1 as LGHDT and CDR2 as YNNKEL (reference sequence). The CDR3 DNA reads TGTGCCAGCAGCCAAATTGGTCCAGCGACGGGGGAGCAGTACTTC. It is translated as CASSQIGPATGEQYF.

V gene TRBV9 combines with J gene TRBJ2-2, with 9 bases fitting TRBD1. This CDR3 contains 16 residues. The germline V gene has CDR1 SGDLS and CDR2 YYNGEE. Germline trimming cut 2 bases from V and 5 bases from J; bases unmatched to any gene: 7. CDR3 DNA sequence: TGTGCCAGCAGCGTCCGGACAGGGGTTGGGACCGGGGAGCTGTTTTTT. Residues: CASSVRTGVGTGELFF.

The chain links TRBV11-2 to TRBJ2-1; D gene ambiguous. This CDR3 region has 14 residues. Trimming shortened V by 0 bases and J by 5 bases, and 8 bases separated the two germline ends. The V gene's germline CDR1 is SGHAT and CDR2 FQNNGV. In DNA form, the CDR3 reads TGTGCCAGCAGCTTAGACTGGCTTAACAATGAGCAGTTCTTC. Amino acids: CASSLDWLNNEQFF. Looking up the rest from reference TRBV11-2 and TRBJ2-1 gives the full variable domain: EAGVAQSPRYKIIEKRQSVAFWCNPISGHATLYWYQQILGQGPKLLIQFQNNGVVDDSQLPKDRFSAERLKGVDSTLKIQPAKLEDSAVYLCASSLDWLNNEQFFGPGTRLTVL.

This clonotype appeared a few times. The chain is built from TRBV12-3 or TRBV12-4 and TRBJ2-7; 10 bases align to TRBD1. Trimming cost V 6 bases and J 6 bases; bases outside gene matches: 8. The CDR3 extends over 14 amino acids. CDR3 sequence reads: CASRQWDRGSEQYF. In DNA form, the CDR3 reads TGTGCCAGCAGACAATGGGACAGGGGAAGCGAGCAGTACTTC.

This clonotype has more than one count but fewer than ten. The V and J genes are TRBV24-1 and TRBJ1-5, with D hard to call. The V gene lost 4 bases and the J gene lost 5 bases, with 5 bases spanning the gap. The germline V gene encodes CDR1 KGHDR and CDR2 SFDVKD. The CDR3 spans 12 residues. The CDR3 spells CATSEQDQPQHF. In DNA form, the CDR3 reads TGTGCCACCAGTGAGCAAGATCAGCCCCAGCATTTT.

The rearrangement links TRBV4-3 to TRBJ2-1; TRBD1 or TRBD2 may be the D gene (5 bases each). Per the germline V gene, CDR1 is LGHNA and CDR2 is YSLEER. V was trimmed by 4 bases and J by 7 bases, leaving 8 bases between them. This CDR3 has 12 residues. The CDR3 DNA sequence: TGCGCCAGCAGCCCGGGGCGGAATGAGCAGTTCTTC. Encoded protein: CASSPGRNEQFF.